Each of the 19 T cell receptor beta chains below was sequenced from the same sample in a study of shared clonotypes between healthy human individuals. Assay used: immunoSEQ multiplex PCR; TCRdb lists only in-frame clones, some missing. Of some 2,500,000 clones in the sample, more than 85% were seen once. The specimen was naive CD4+ T cells from PBMCs. Subset given: CD45RA+ positively selected. These receptors came from a man between 18 and 35 years old in good health. Some clones in this sample may be carry-over from other donors' samples.

V is TRBV2 and J is TRBJ2-6; D gene unclear. Trimming left V 5 bases short and J 2 bases short, with 10 bases between. Germline V gene data show CDR1 as SNHLY and CDR2 as FYNNEI. This CDR3 comprises 15 residues. The CDR3 DNA reads TGTGCCAGCAGTCTAGAGCAAGCTGGGGCCAACGTCCTGACTTTC. Its translation is CASSLEQAGANVLTF. Using reference TRBV2 and TRBJ2-6 for the parts outside the CDR3, the full variable domain is EPEVTQTPSHQVTQMGQEVILRCVPISNHLYFYWYRQILGQKVEFLVSFYNNEISEKSEIFDDQFSVERPDGSNFTLKIRSTKLEDSAMYFCASSLEQAGANVLTFGAGSRLTVL.

V and J are TRBV27 and TRBJ2-7; 8 nucleotides agree with TRBD1. Germline assignment: CDR1 MNHEY and CDR2 SMNVEV (reference sequence). The CDR3 loop spans 18 amino acids. After removal of 9 bases from V and 0 bases from J, the junction contained 19 bases not matched to a gene. The CDR3 sequence is CASTGPGQGGPSSYEQYF. Written as DNA, the CDR3 is TGTGCCAGTACCGGGCCCGGACAGGGCGGGCCCAGCTCCTACGAGCAGTACTTC.

J is TRBJ2-1 and V is TRBV5-1, with 7 bases matching TRBD2. Germline V CDR1 and CDR2: SGHRS, YFSETQ. V lost 5 bases, J lost 4 bases, and 6 bases stayed unmatched. The CDR3 is 14 amino acids. The CDR3, as DNA: TGCGCCAGCAGGAGGGAGGGCCGGTACAATGAGCAGTTCTTC. Its protein is CASRREGRYNEQFF.

V and J are TRBV4-3 and TRBJ2-7; 10 positions agree with TRBD1. The J segment lost 5 bases and the V segment lost 1 base, leaving 5 bases of the junction unmatched. There are 15 residues in the CDR3. Germline V gene sequence: CDR1 LGHNA, CDR2 YSLEER. CDR3 amino acids: CASSQADRGAHEQYF. CDR3 sequence (DNA): TGCGCCAGCAGCCAAGCGGACAGGGGGGCTCACGAGCAGTACTTC.

The chain is built from TRBV18 and TRBJ2-7, with no clear D. This CDR3 has 14 residues. From germline, CDR1 is KGHSH and CDR2 LQKENI. Trimming stripped 3 bases from V and 2 bases from J, with 11 bases between. CDR3 DNA sequence: TGTGCCAGCTCACCCCTAAGGGTCCCCTACGAGCAGTACTTC. This translates into CASSPLRVPYEQYF.

The chain uses TRBV4-3 and TRBJ2-1; 9 bases line up with TRBD2. Germline-derived CDR1 and CDR2 are LGHNA and YSLEER. V lost 4 bases, J lost 9 bases, and 16 bases stayed unmatched. The CDR3 is made up of 17 amino acids. The CDR3 is CASSRAASGTSYVEQFF. The DNA for the CDR3 is TGCGCCAGCAGCCGAGCAGCCTCCGGGACTAGCTATGTTGAGCAGTTCTTC.

The V and J genes are TRBV5-1 and TRBJ1-6, with D tentatively TRBD1 (5 bases). The CDR3 contains 15 residues. The germline CDR1 and CDR2 sequences are SGHRS and YFSETQ. Trimming removed 0 bases from V and 6 bases from J, with 10 bases in between. CDR3 in amino acids: CASSLGQTLNSPLHF. The CDR3, as DNA: TGCGCCAGCAGCTTGGGACAGACCCTTAATTCACCCCTCCACTTT. Filled out from reference TRBV5-1 and TRBJ1-6, the complete variable domain reads KAGVTQTPRYLIKTRGQQVTLSCSPISGHRSVSWYQQTPGQGLQFLFEYFSETQRNKGNFPGRFSGRQFSNSRSEMNVSTLELGDSALYLCASSLGQTLNSPLHFGNGTRLTVT.

The chain is built from TRBV11-2 and TRBJ2-1; 8 nucleotides line up with TRBD2. The germline CDR1 and CDR2 sequences are SGHAT and FQNNGV. The CDR3 covers 15 residues. With V trimmed by 3 bases and J by 2 bases, 3 bases remained unmatched. The CDR3 bases are TGTGCCAGCAGCTTCACTAGCGGTGCCTACAATGAGCAGTTCTTC. Amino acid sequence: CASSFTSGAYNEQFF. Filled out from reference TRBV11-2 and TRBJ2-1, the complete variable domain reads EAGVAQSPRYKIIEKRQSVAFWCNPISGHATLYWYQQILGQGPKLLIQFQNNGVVDDSQLPKDRFSAERLKGVDSTLKIQPAKLEDSAVYLCASSFTSGAYNEQFFGPGTRLTVL.

The rearrangement uses TRBV2 and TRBJ1-2; TRBD1 is a possible D gene (5 bases). This CDR3 is 16 amino acids long. The V and J ends lost 8 bases and 0 bases respectively, with 19 bases between them. Germline CDR1 and CDR2: SNHLY and FYNNEI. The CDR3, as DNA: TGTGCCAGCCCCGGCGGGCCGCAGGGTCCTAACTATGGCTACACCTTC. This translates into CASPGGPQGPNYGYTF. The whole variable domain, remainder taken from reference TRBV2 and TRBJ1-2, is EPEVTQTPSHQVTQMGQEVILRCVPISNHLYFYWYRQILGQKVEFLVSFYNNEISEKSEIFDDQFSVERPDGSNFTLKIRSTKLEDSAMYFCASPGGPQGPNYGYTFGSGTRLTVV.

The chain is built from TRBV28 and TRBJ2-1, with 14 bases aligning to TRBD2. The V gene end was trimmed by 6 bases and the J gene end by 8 bases; junction bases not matched to a gene: 9. This CDR3 contains 16 residues. CDR1 is MDHEN and CDR2 is SYDVKM in the germline V gene. The CDR3 nucleotides read TGTGCCAGCAGCAAGACTAGCGGGAGGGCCGGCGATGAGCAGTTCTTC. It translates to CASSKTSGRAGDEQFF.

The chain has TRBV6-6 and TRBJ1-4; D may be TRBD1 (5 bases). The CDR3 totals 16 residues. V dropped 2 bases and J dropped 5 bases, with 15 bases sitting between them. In germline, CDR1 is MNHNY, CDR2 SVGAGI (reference sequence). The CDR3 protein is CASSYPRTRENEKLFF. CDR3 nucleotides: TGTGCCAGCAGTTACCCCCGGACACGGGAGAATGAAAAACTGTTTTTT.

This sequence joins TRBV4-2 and TRBJ2-3; the match to TRBD2 covers 7 bases. The CDR3 runs to 17 residues. V gave up 0 bases and J gave up 4 bases; unmatched junction bases: 10. Germline V CDR1 and CDR2: LGHNA, YNFKEQ. The CDR3 reads CASSQDRLREHPDTQYF. In DNA form, the CDR3 reads TGTGCCAGCAGCCAAGATCGGTTGCGGGAGCATCCAGATACGCAGTATTTT.

The chain has TRBV7-9 and TRBJ2-1, with D possibly TRBD1 on 5 matching bases. Germline-derived CDR1 and CDR2 are SEHNR and FQNEAQ (reference sequence). The CDR3 sequence is 17 residues long. Trimming removed 5 bases from V and 4 bases from J, with 21 bases in between. CDR3 DNA: TGTGCCAGCAGCCCCCCTCCGGTAAAGGGGATATACAATGAGCAGTTCTTC. Amino acids: CASSPPPVKGIYNEQFF.

This chain uses TRBV5-1 with TRBJ1-4; D gene uncertain. The CDR3 covers 15 residues. V was pared by 4 bases and J by 6 bases, with 16 bases between. Germline CDR1 SGHRS, CDR2 YFSETQ. DNA for the CDR3: TGCGCCAGCAGCCTTTCGGAGGCAGGATATGAAAAACTGTTTTTT. This translates into CASSLSEAGYEKLFF.

The chain links TRBV7-9 to TRBJ2-4, with D possibly being TRBD1 (5 bases). V dropped 5 bases and J dropped 15 bases, with 17 bases sitting between them. Germline values: CDR1 SEHNR, CDR2 FQNEAQ (reference sequence). This CDR3 has 12 amino acids. CDR3 in DNA: TGTGCCAGCAGCCGCGACCAGGGTTTGCCGTACTTC. Translated: CASSRDQGLPYF. Combining the CDR3 with reference TRBV7-9 and TRBJ2-4 gives the whole variable domain DTGVSQNPRHKITKRGQNVTFRCDPISEHNRLYWYRQTLGQGPEFLTYFQNEAQLEKSRLLSDRFSAERPKGSFSTLEIQRTEQGDSAMYLCASSRDQGLPYFGAGTRLSVL.

The chain carries TRBV6-6 and TRBJ2-5; the match to TRBD2 covers 12 bases. CDR1 is MNHNY, CDR2 SVGAGI, per germline (reference sequence). After removal of 5 bases from V and 5 bases from J, the junction contained 6 bases not matched to a gene. The CDR3 is made up of 15 amino acids. CDR3 nucleotide sequence: TGTGCCAGCAGTATGACTAGCGGGAGTTGGGAGACCCAGTACTTC. Its protein product is CASSMTSGSWETQYF.

The gene calls are TRBV6-1 and TRBJ1-2; D gene uncertain. The germline gives CDR1 MNHNS, CDR2 SASEGT. The CDR3 consists of 14 residues. Trimming shortened V by 9 bases and J by 1 base, and 15 bases separated the two germline ends. In DNA, the CDR3 is TGTGCCAGTCGTGAAGATCACAATAACTATGGCTACACCTTC. Its protein is CASREDHNNYGYTF.

The gene calls are TRBV30 and TRBJ1-4; D call uncertain. The CDR3 runs to 14 residues. Germline CDR1 is GTSNPN and CDR2 is SVGIG (reference sequence). The germline V and J ends were trimmed by 0 bases and 5 bases, with 10 bases remaining between them. CDR3 residues: CAWSVWRENEKLFF. CDR3 in DNA: TGTGCCTGGAGTGTATGGCGGGAGAATGAAAAACTGTTTTTT.

The V gene is TRBV7-8, the J gene TRBJ2-7; D call uncertain. The CDR3 spans 14 residues. Trimming pared 4 bases from V and 4 bases from J, leaving 14 bases between. Germline loops: CDR1 SGHVS, CDR2 FQNEAQ. The CDR3 spells CASSSYGPLYEQYF. CDR3 nucleotides: TGTGCCAGCAGCTCTTACGGACCCCTTTACGAGCAGTACTTC. Using reference TRBV7-8 and TRBJ2-7 for the parts outside the CDR3, the full variable domain is GAGVSQSPRYKVAKRGQDVALRCDPISGHVSLFWYQQALGQGPEFLTYFQNEAQLDKSGLPSDRFFAERPEGSVSTLKIQRTQQEDSAVYLCASSSYGPLYEQYFGPGTRLTVT.